The 27 T cell receptor beta chains below come from one sample, sequenced in a study of T cells in Graves' hyperthyroidism and ophthalmopathy. Amplification targeted TCR beta CDR3 regions from RNA transcripts. When the TCR CDR3 underwent first-round RT-PCR, the HTBI primer set was used. MiXCR, applied by TCRdb to the multiplex PCR reads, yields one record per CDR3 protein. The sample has about 410,000 distinct CDR3 sequences, roughly 15% seen once. Sequencing was performed on blood. These receptors were taken from a man in his late teens or twenties with Graves' ophthalmopathy.

This clonotype was counted at least ten times. The chain employs TRBV7-9 and TRBJ2-7, with a weak D call TRBD2 (5 bases). Germline CDR1 reads SEHNR; CDR2 reads FQNEAQ (reference sequence). V was trimmed by 11 bases and J by 7 bases, leaving 15 bases between them. CDR3 size: 11 residues. CDR3 sequence: CAEERPDEQYF. DNA for the CDR3: TGTGCCGAAGAGCGGCCAGATGAGCAGTACTTC.

A few counts support this clonotype. The rearrangement joins TRBV6-1 to TRBJ2-5; 8 bases align to TRBD2. After removal of 6 bases from V and 1 base from J, the junction contained 10 bases not matched to a gene. There are 16 residues in the CDR3. The germline CDR1 and CDR2 sequences are MNHNS and SASEGT. The CDR3 region is CASSPGAGGPQETQYF. The CDR3 region has the DNA TGTGCCAGCAGCCCGGGGGCGGGAGGTCCCCAAGAGACCCAGTACTTC.

This clonotype has just a few counts. The chain uses TRBV6-1 and TRBJ1-1; D remains ambiguous. Trimming took 8 bases from V and 7 from J, leaving 8 bases between them. The length of the CDR3 is 10 residues. The germline V gene encodes CDR1 MNHNS and CDR2 SASEGT. The CDR3 loop reads CASDGFEAFF. As DNA, the CDR3 is TGTGCCAGCGACGGCTTTGAAGCTTTCTTT.

This chain joins TRBV12-5 and TRBJ2-7; D call uncertain. Germline assignment: CDR1 LGHNT and CDR2 FRNRAP. V was clipped by 1 base and J by 3 bases, with 1 base between them. CDR3 length: 11 amino acids. CDR3 DNA: TGTGCTAGTGGTTTGGGCTACGAGCAGTACTTC. Translating it yields CASGLGYEQYF. The variable domain in full, completed from reference TRBV12-5 and TRBJ2-7, reads DARVTQTPRHKVTEMGQEVTMRCQPILGHNTVFWYRQTMMQGLELLAYFRNRAPLDDSGMPKDRFSAEMPDATLATLKIQPSEPRDSAVYFCASGLGYEQYFGPGTRLTVT.

At least ten counts were recorded for this clonotype. This chain links TRBV5-8 with TRBJ2-7; D is undetermined. The CDR3 is made up of 17 amino acids. Trimming took off 0 bases at V and 2 bases at J, with 18 bases between the two ends. Germline V gene sequence: CDR1 SGHTS, CDR2 YDEGEE. The CDR3 bases are TGTGCCAGCAGCTTGGATGGCCTTTATGAACTCCCCTACGAGCAGTACTTC. Its protein is CASSLDGLYELPYEQYF. Supplemented by reference TRBV5-8 and TRBJ2-7, the full variable domain reads EAGVTQSPTHLIKTRGQQATLRCSPISGHTSVYWYQQALGLGLQFLLWYDEGEERNRGNFPPRFSGRQFPNYSSELNVNALELEDSALYLCASSLDGLYELPYEQYFGPGTRLTVT.

This clonotype was observed at least ten times. The rearrangement uses TRBV20-1 and TRBJ1-5; D remains unclear. Germline CDR1 reads DFQATT; CDR2 reads SNEGSKA (reference sequence). CDR3 size: 16 residues. Trimming pared 0 bases from V and 0 bases from J, leaving 12 bases between. CDR3 loop: CSARDLAEASNQPQHF. The DNA of the CDR3 is TGCAGTGCTAGAGATCTAGCGGAGGCTAGCAATCAGCCCCAGCATTTT.

This clonotype has a count of ten or more. The CDR3 loop reads CAWTPRRAYNEQFF. The CDR3 DNA sequence: TGTGCCTGGACCCCTCGGCGGGCCTACAATGAGCAGTTCTTC. The chain recombines TRBV30 with TRBJ2-1; tentatively, D is TRBD2 (5 bases). CDR1 is GTSNPN, CDR2 SVGIG, per germline (reference sequence). The CDR3 length is 14 residues. Trimming removed 4 bases from V and 2 bases from J, with 12 bases in between.

The chain is built from TRBV28 and TRBJ2-1, with 9 bases lining up with TRBD2. The J segment lost 1 base and the V segment lost 6 bases, leaving 10 bases of the junction unmatched. Germline-derived CDR1 and CDR2 are MDHEN and SYDVKM. This CDR3 spans 17 amino acids. CDR3 coding DNA: TGTGCCAGCAGCTCACTTAGCGGGAGAGGGTCCTACAATGAGCAGTTCTTC. Translating gives CASSSLSGRGSYNEQFF.

Comments on this clonotype: This sequence may be a read error, since a much larger clone differs from it by one base. The conserved closing phenylalanine or tryptophan is absent in this CDR3, likely reflecting a read error. V gene TRBV5-1 combines with J gene TRBJ2-7, with D possibly matching TRBD1 (5 bases). The length of the CDR3 is 12 residues. CDR1 is SGHRS and CDR2 is YFSETQ in the germline V gene. With 6 bases removed from V and 3 bases from J, the gap between germline ends came to 10 bases. The chain's CDR3 is CASTGHNYEQYL. CDR3 in DNA: TGCGCCAGCACAGGACACAACTACGAGCAGTACCTC.

This clonotype was recorded many times. V gene TRBV18 combines with J gene TRBJ1-1; D gene uncertain. Germline CDR1 reads KGHSH; CDR2 reads LQKENI. The CDR3 consists of 14 residues. The ends were cut back, 1 base at V and 6 bases at J, with 12 bases in the middle. CDR3 region: CASSPQKGGAEAFF. The CDR3, as DNA: TGTGCCAGCTCACCACAGAAGGGTGGAGCTGAAGCTTTCTTT.

This clonotype was detected many times. The V gene is TRBV5-6, the J gene TRBJ2-7; D might be TRBD1 or TRBD2, each matching 5 bases. Per the germline V gene, CDR1 is SGHDT and CDR2 is YYEEEE. Trimming removed 6 bases at V and 2 bases at J, with 21 bases between. This CDR3 region has 16 residues. CDR3 loop: CASTLGDGMGAYEQYF. Here the CDR3 DNA reads TGTGCCAGCACCTTAGGGGACGGCATGGGGGCCTACGAGCAGTACTTC.

In regard to this clonotype: One base away lies a much larger clone, so this may be a sequencing read error. V gene TRBV28 combines with J gene TRBJ1-2; no definite D call. Germline V gives CDR1 MDHEN, CDR2 SYDVKM. The CDR3 is made up of 15 amino acids. DNA for the CDR3: TGTACCAGCAGCCCCCGGACGCAAGCTAACTATGGCTACACCTTC. It specifies CTSSPRTQANYGYTF.

The rearrangement uses TRBV19 and TRBJ2-7; D unclear. V dropped 5 bases and J dropped 3 bases, with 17 bases sitting between them. There are 15 residues in the CDR3. CDR1 and CDR2 (germline): LNHDA, SQIVND (reference sequence). The CDR3 DNA follows: TGTGCCAGTAGTCCCCGTGTAAGGGTGGGCTACGAGCAGTACTTC. This codes for CASSPRVRVGYEQYF.

Only a few counts were recorded for this clonotype. This CDR3 is missing its conserved last phenylalanine or tryptophan, likely due to a read error. This chain links TRBV6-1 with TRBJ2-3; D is perhaps TRBD2 (6 bases). V was pared by 1 base and J by 3 bases, with 14 bases between. The germline gives CDR1 MNHNS, CDR2 SASEGT. The CDR3 is 16 residues long. The CDR3 DNA is TGTGCCAGCAGTGAAGGACCTAGCGTGAGAACAGATACGCAGTATCTT. It specifies CASSEGPSVRTDTQYL.

This clonotype was seen at least ten times. The chain uses TRBV24-1 and TRBJ1-2; no definite D call. CDR1 and CDR2 from the germline V gene are KGHDR and SFDVKD. V shed 1 base and J shed 4 bases, with 9 bases lying between them. The CDR3 spans 14 residues. The CDR3 DNA sequence: TGTGCCACCAGTGATTTTGAAAGGGCCTATGGCTACACCTTC. Translation gives CATSDFERAYGYTF.

This clonotype was counted many times. The CDR3 protein is CASSPTSGGEKNEQFF. The CDR3 nucleotides read TGTGCCAGCAGCCCGACTAGCGGGGGCGAGAAGAATGAGCAGTTCTTC. This chain joins TRBV7-9 and TRBJ2-1; 12 nucleotides match TRBD2. The CDR3 totals 16 residues. Germline V CDR1 and CDR2: SEHNR, FQNEAQ (reference sequence). After removal of 5 bases from V and 7 bases from J, the junction contained 9 bases not matched to a gene.

This clonotype was counted between two and nine times. CDR3 sequence: CASTTLDSLSTDTQYF. The CDR3 region has the DNA TGCGCCAGCACAACCTTGGACAGCTTGAGCACAGATACGCAGTATTTT. V gene TRBV5-1 combines with J gene TRBJ2-3; TRBD1 is a possible D gene (6 bases). The CDR3 covers 16 residues. Germline CDR1 reads SGHRS; CDR2 reads YFSETQ. Trimming pared 6 bases from V and 0 bases from J, leaving 17 bases between.

This clonotype came up many times. The chain links TRBV3-1 to TRBJ2-1; D is possibly TRBD2 (6 bases). The germline V gene has CDR1 LGHDT and CDR2 YNNKEL (reference sequence). Trimming stripped 8 bases from V and 5 bases from J, with 10 bases between. The CDR3 is 12 amino acids. CDR3: CASRDFDNEQFF. The DNA of the CDR3 is TGTGCCAGCCGGGACTTTGACAATGAGCAGTTCTTC.

The table lists this clonotype with many counts. This chain joins TRBV12-3 or TRBV12-4 and TRBJ2-1; 10 bases agree with TRBD2. The CDR3 is 14 amino acids. Trimming at V came to 2 bases and at J to 9 bases, leaving 4 bases not matched to a gene. The CDR3 DNA is TGTGCCAGCAGTTTAAGCGGGGGGGGAATTGAGCAGTTCTTC. Protein sequence: CASSLSGGGIEQFF.

The sample holds many counts of this clonotype. The rearrangement links TRBV6-2 or TRBV6-3 to TRBJ1-5; TRBD1 might be the D (5 bases). The CDR3 consists of 17 residues. CDR1 MNHEY and CDR2 SVGEGT come from the germline V gene. Trimming removed 5 bases at V and 0 bases at J, with 17 bases between. Here the CDR3 reads CASSGRGGPDSNQPQHF. DNA for the CDR3: TGTGCCAGCAGTGGTAGGGGCGGACCCGATAGCAATCAGCCCCAGCATTTT.

The table lists this clonotype with a few counts. V is TRBV15 and J is TRBJ1-4, with D possibly matching TRBD1 (6 bases). CDR1 and CDR2 from the germline V gene are LNHNV and YYDKDF (reference sequence). The CDR3 loop spans 16 amino acids. Trimming cost V 3 bases and J 2 bases, with 13 bases left between them. The CDR3 DNA sequence: TGTGCCACCAGCAGGGAGGGGGTCACGACTAATGAAAAACTGTTTTTT. Protein product: CATSREGVTTNEKLFF.

Ten or more counts support this clonotype. The rearrangement uses TRBV7-9 and TRBJ2-5; D ambiguous. The CDR3 loop spans 14 amino acids. The ends were cut back, 6 bases at V and 1 base at J, with 12 bases in the middle. CDR1 and CDR2 (germline): SEHNR, FQNEAQ (reference sequence). The CDR3 is CASRFDGSQETQYF. The DNA for the CDR3 is TGTGCCAGCAGGTTCGACGGCAGCCAAGAGACCCAGTACTTC.

This clonotype has a count of ten or more. The chain links TRBV29-1 to TRBJ2-1; 10 bases fit TRBD2. The germline V gene has CDR1 SQVTM and CDR2 ANQGSEA. J was trimmed by 9 bases and V by 3 bases; bases with no gene match: 8. CDR3 size: 14 residues. The chain's CDR3 is CSVEFIAGGSEQFF. In nucleotides, the CDR3 is TGCAGCGTTGAGTTCATAGCGGGAGGAAGTGAGCAGTTCTTC.

In its sample, this clonotype was seen many times. The chain recombines TRBV12-3 or TRBV12-4 with TRBJ1-2; 9 bases line up with TRBD1. The CDR3 is 13 amino acids. V dropped 5 bases and J dropped 8; count of bases not matched to a gene: 6. The CDR3 spells CASSPTGGWGYTF. The CDR3 bases are TGTGCCAGCAGTCCCACAGGGGGCTGGGGCTACACCTTC.

This clonotype was detected ten times or more. V gene TRBV7-8 combines with J gene TRBJ1-2; the D gene is possibly TRBD1 (6 bases). Trimming took off 1 base at V and 2 bases at J, with 14 bases between the two ends. The CDR3 runs to 16 residues. CDR1 is SGHVS and CDR2 is FQNEAQ in the germline V gene. The CDR3 loop reads CASSLGWDTANYGYTF. In DNA form, the CDR3 reads TGTGCCAGCAGCTTAGGCTGGGACACCGCAAACTATGGCTACACCTTC.

This clonotype has a count of ten or more. J is TRBJ2-3 and V is TRBV27, with 9 bases aligning to TRBD1. This CDR3 is 18 amino acids long. V shed 3 bases, J shed 4 bases, and the junction held 14 bases outside the gene matches. Germline-derived CDR1 and CDR2 are MNHEY and SMNVEV (reference sequence). The CDR3 spells CASSFRPRGTGRPDTQYF. The DNA for the CDR3 is TGTGCCAGCAGTTTTCGACCGCGTGGGACAGGGAGGCCAGATACGCAGTATTTT.

V gene TRBV18 combines with J gene TRBJ2-3, with 8 bases fitting TRBD2. CDR3 length equals 16 residues. Germline lookup yields CDR1 KGHSH and CDR2 LQKENI. V lost 3 bases and J lost 5; bases outside the gene matches: 10. The CDR3 DNA reads as TGTGCCAGCTCACCCCTCGGGGTAGCGGGGATAGATACGCAGTATTTT. Protein: CASSPLGVAGIDTQYF.